This T cell receptor beta chain was documented in a study of cytomegalovirus exposure and HLA in healthy donors. Study in general: Samples from HLA-typed donors yielded about 86 million unique TCRs in an early data release.

The PCR ran on 60 Vbeta and 13 Jbeta primers. The assay was immunoSEQ multiplex PCR, and TCRdb's table has in-frame clones only and misses some. The table includes roughly 100,000 clones, around 77% detected once. The CDR3 runs to 14 residues. The germline V gene has CDR1 SGDLS and CDR2 YYNGEE. V was cut by 4 bases and J by 9 bases, with 14 bases left in between. This sequence was found in a woman in her thirties or forties in good health and CMV-seropositive. The V gene is TRBV9, the J gene TRBJ1-6; maybe TRBD1 (5 bases). Sequencing was carried out using PBMCs. The CDR3 reads CASSTRQIGSPLHF. The CDR3, as DNA: TGTGCCAGCAGCACCAGACAGATAGGTTCACCCCTCCACTTT.